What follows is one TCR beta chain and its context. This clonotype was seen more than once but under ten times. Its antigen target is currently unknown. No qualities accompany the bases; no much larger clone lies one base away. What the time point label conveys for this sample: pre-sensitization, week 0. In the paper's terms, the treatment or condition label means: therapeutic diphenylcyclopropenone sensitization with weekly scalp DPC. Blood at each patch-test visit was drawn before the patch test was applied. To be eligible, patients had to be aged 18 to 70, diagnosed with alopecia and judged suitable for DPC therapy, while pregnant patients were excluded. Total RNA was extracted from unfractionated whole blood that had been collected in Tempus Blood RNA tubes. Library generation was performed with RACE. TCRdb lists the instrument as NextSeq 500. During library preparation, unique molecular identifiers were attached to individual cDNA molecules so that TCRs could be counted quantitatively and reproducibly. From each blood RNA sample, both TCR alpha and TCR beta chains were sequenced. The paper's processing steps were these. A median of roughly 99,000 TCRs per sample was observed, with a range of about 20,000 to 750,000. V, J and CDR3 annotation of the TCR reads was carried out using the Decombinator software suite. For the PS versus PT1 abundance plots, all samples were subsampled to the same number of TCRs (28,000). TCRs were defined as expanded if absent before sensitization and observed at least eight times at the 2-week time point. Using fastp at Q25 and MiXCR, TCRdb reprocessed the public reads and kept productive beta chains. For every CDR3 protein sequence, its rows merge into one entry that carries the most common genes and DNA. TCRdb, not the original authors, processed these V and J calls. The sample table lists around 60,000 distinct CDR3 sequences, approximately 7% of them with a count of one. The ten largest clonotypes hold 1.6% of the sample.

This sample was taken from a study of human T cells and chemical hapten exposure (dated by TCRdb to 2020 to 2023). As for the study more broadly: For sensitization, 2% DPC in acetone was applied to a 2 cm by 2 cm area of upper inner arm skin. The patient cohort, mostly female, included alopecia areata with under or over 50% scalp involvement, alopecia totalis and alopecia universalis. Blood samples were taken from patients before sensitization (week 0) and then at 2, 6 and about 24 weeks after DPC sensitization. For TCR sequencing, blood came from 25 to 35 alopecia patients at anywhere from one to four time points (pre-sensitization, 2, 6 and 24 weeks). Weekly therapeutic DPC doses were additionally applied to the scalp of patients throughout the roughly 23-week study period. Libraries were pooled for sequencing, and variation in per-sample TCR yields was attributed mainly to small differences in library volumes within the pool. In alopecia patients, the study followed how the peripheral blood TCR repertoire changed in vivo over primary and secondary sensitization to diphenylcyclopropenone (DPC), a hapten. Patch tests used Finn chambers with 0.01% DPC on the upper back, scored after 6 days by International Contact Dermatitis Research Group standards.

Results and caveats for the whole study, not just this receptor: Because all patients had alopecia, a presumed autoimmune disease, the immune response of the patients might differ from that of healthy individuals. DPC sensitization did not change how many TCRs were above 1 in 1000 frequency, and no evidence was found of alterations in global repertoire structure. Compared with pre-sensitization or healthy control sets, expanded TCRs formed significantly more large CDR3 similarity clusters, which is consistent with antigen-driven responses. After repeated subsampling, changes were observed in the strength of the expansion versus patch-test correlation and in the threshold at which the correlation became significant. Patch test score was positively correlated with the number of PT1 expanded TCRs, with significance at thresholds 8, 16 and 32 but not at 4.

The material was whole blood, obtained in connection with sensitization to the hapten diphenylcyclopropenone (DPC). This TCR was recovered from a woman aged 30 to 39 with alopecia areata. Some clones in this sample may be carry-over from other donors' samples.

The nucleotides read TGTGCCAGCAGCCTGACAGTCAACTATGGCTACACCTTC. Its translation reads: CASSLTVNYGYTF. Recombination connected TRBV12-3 or TRBV12-4 to TRBJ1-2, with a weak D call of TRBD1 (5 bases match). V sheds 6 bases and J sheds 2 bases, leaving 10 bases between their ends. The CDR3 covers 13 residues, taking in both the cysteine and the phenylalanine. The CDR3 DNA has 39 bases and is translated from base 1.